These 6 T cell receptor beta chains were all obtained from the same sample, sequenced in a study of blood T cell repertoires in COVID-19. Sequencing used immunoSEQ multiplex PCR; TCRdb keeps in-frame clones, though not all of them. The top ten hold roughly a sixth of the sample, which has 150,000 to 200,000 clones, more than 75% seen once. Sample: PBMCs or T cells enriched from blood (not recorded which). The receptors originated from a woman in her 50s with acute COVID-19.

The V gene is TRBV7-9, the J gene TRBJ2-7; 11 positions agree with TRBD2. The V gene end was trimmed by 4 bases and the J gene end by 2 bases; junction bases not matched to a gene: 4. Per germline, CDR1 SEHNR and CDR2 FQNEAQ (reference sequence). CDR3 size: 15 residues. This CDR3 reads CASSSRLAGTYEQYV. CDR3 DNA sequence: TGTGCCAGCAGCTCCCGACTAGCGGGGACCTACGAGCAGTACGTC.

This clone showed up just once. The chain carries TRBV6-5 and TRBJ1-3; D unresolved. V lost 0 bases to trimming and J lost 2 bases, with 8 bases between them. CDR1 MNHEY and CDR2 SVGAGI come from the germline V gene. The CDR3 loop spans 15 amino acids. CDR3 sequence: CASSYSGVTGNTIYF. In DNA, the CDR3 is TGTGCCAGCAGTTACTCCGGGGTTACTGGAAACACCATATATTTT.

This chain joins TRBV12-5 and TRBJ1-6, with D perhaps matching TRBD1 (6 bases). V was cut by 4 bases and J by 8 bases, with 27 bases left in between. There are 19 residues in the CDR3. Germline V lookup: CDR1 LGHNT, CDR2 FRNRAP. The CDR3 DNA reads TGTGCTAGTGGTTGCCATAAGGGCCAAGGGGGAGAATTGTATTCACCCCTCCACTTT. This translates into CASGCHKGQGGELYSPLHF.

The chain couples TRBV4-2 to TRBJ2-1; 10 nucleotides align to TRBD2. The CDR3 runs to 16 residues. CDR1 and CDR2 (germline): LGHNA, YNFKEQ. V lost 0 bases and J lost 4; bases outside the gene matches: 3. The chain's CDR3 is CASSQDLAGVYNEQFF. As DNA, the CDR3 is TGTGCCAGCAGCCAAGACCTAGCGGGGGTTTACAATGAGCAGTTCTTC.

This clone was detected only a few times. The V gene is TRBV4-2, the J gene TRBJ2-1; TRBD2 matches at 8 bases. The CDR3 has 17 amino acids. Trimming removed 0 bases from V and 2 bases from J; junction bases left unmatched: 6. The germline gives CDR1 LGHNA, CDR2 YNFKEQ. CDR3 sequence reads: CASSQEFRGGPYNEQFF. In DNA, the CDR3 is TGTGCCAGCAGCCAAGAATTTCGCGGGGGGCCCTACAATGAGCAGTTCTTC.

V usage is TRBV12-3 or TRBV12-4 and J usage is TRBJ2-1, with 8 bases aligning to TRBD2. The CDR3 spans 12 residues. Trimming removed 6 bases from V and 8 bases from J; junction bases left unmatched: 3. CDR3 sequence: CASSIGGDEQFF. The CDR3 region has the DNA TGTGCCAGCAGCATCGGGGGGGATGAGCAGTTCTTC.